These T cell receptor beta chains were read from a single sample in a study of T cells expressing NK-cell markers. TCRdb re-analyzed the 5' RACE reads; it lists each CDR3 protein once, without DNA. The sample holds hundreds of thousands of distinct CDR3 sequences. Sequenced material: blood T cells: a sorted CD56 or NKG2C T cell subset, CD4+ or CD8+ T cells, or bulk PBMC T cells (not recorded which). These receptors originate from a woman aged 18-70 years in good health. Both conserved end residues are part of each CDR3. Each record gives: J gene, V gene, CDR3 protein.

TRBJ1-2 | TRBV30 | CAWSETGGYTF
TRBJ1-3 | TRBV11-2 | CASSVGQSSGNTIYF
TRBJ2-5 | TRBV10-3 | CAISESTETQYF
TRBJ1-6 | TRBV12-3/TRBV12-4 | CASSFNRANSPLHF
TRBJ2-6 | TRBV12-3/TRBV12-4 | CASHLAGARSGANVLTF
TRBJ1-6 | TRBV6-1 | CASRKTGAGSPLHF
TRBJ2-1 | TRBV20-1 | CSANSAGYNEQFF
TRBJ2-7 | TRBV4-2 | CASSPDYRGGSYEQYF
TRBJ1-1 | TRBV5-6 | CASSLYQGAEAFF
TRBJ2-1 | TRBV20-1 | CSARDTSSYNEQFF
TRBJ2-3 | TRBV12-3/TRBV12-4 | CASKQGVTDTQYF
TRBJ2-2 | TRBV12-3/TRBV12-4 | CASSGDRVASGELFF
TRBJ2-2 | TRBV6-1 | CASRLLDTGELFF
TRBJ1-6 | TRBV20-1 | CSGGQGLPYNSPLHF
TRBJ1-1 | TRBV30 | CAWTAGVYTEAFF
TRBJ1-4 | TRBV9 | CASSVATGTTEKLFF
TRBJ2-2 | TRBV14 | CASSQSITGELFF
TRBJ2-7 | TRBV7-9 | CASSLGVGSGSSYEQYF
TRBJ2-5 | TRBV9 | CASSVGPLGTQYF
TRBJ1-4 | TRBV6-5 | CASSFKLPGTGGEKLFF
TRBJ2-5 | TRBV11-2 | CAGSRDRGTQYF
TRBJ1-1 | TRBV28 | CASRWTGYTEAFF
TRBJ1-4 | TRBV5-1 | CASSPGTEGDEKLFF
TRBJ2-1 | TRBV5-1 | CASSRTGPTYNEQFF
TRBJ2-1 | TRBV9 | CASSVQAGRSYNEQFF
TRBJ2-3 | TRBV11-2 | CASSLWSSGGVGADTQYF
TRBJ2-7 | TRBV4-1 | CASSQVGTGASGKYEQYF
TRBJ2-4 | TRBV29-1 | CSVGAMGRAKNIQYF
TRBJ2-1 | TRBV5-4 | CASSLNSGSYNEQFF
TRBJ1-1 | TRBV12-3/TRBV12-4 | CASSPPTGENTEAFF
TRBJ1-4 | TRBV13 | CASSLWGEKLFF
TRBJ2-7 | TRBV28 | CASSIGAYEQYF
TRBJ2-3 | TRBV7-9 | CASSLGKGTDTQYF
TRBJ2-3 | TRBV28 | CASSRDRGTDTQYF
TRBJ1-5 | TRBV3-1 | CASSQGYQPQHF
TRBJ1-6 | TRBV28 | CASSPTYNSPLHF
TRBJ2-7 | TRBV6-6 | CASSWGAGEQYF
TRBJ2-5 | TRBV29-1 | CSGGLVGKETQYF
TRBJ1-2 | TRBV7-2 | CASSQKGTEGEGYTF
TRBJ1-2 | TRBV18 | CASSPAPGTGRDYGYTF
TRBJ1-1 | TRBV6-5 | CASRRTGEAFF